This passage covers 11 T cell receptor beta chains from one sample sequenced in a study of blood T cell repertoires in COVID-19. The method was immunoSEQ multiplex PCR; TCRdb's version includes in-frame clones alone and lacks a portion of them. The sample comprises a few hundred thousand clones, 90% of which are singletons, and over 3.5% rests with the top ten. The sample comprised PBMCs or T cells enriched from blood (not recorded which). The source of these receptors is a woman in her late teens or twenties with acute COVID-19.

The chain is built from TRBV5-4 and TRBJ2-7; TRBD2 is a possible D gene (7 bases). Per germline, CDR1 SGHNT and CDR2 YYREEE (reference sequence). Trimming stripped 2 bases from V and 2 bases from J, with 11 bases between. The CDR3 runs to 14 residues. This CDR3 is CASSFGGATYEQYF. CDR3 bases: TGTGCCAGCAGCTTTGGGGGGGCTACCTACGAGCAGTACTTC.

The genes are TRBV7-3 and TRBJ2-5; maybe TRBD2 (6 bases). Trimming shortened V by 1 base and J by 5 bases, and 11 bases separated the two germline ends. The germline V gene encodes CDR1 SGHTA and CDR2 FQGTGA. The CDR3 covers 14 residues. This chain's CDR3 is CASSLIPGDETQYF. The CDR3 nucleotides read TGTGCCAGCAGCTTAATTCCGGGAGATGAGACCCAGTACTTC.

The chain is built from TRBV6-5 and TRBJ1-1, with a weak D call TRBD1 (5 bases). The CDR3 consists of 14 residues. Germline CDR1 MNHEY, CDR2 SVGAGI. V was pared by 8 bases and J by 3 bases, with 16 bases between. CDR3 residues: CASSQGSGDTEAFF. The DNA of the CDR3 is TGTGCCAGCTCTCAGGGCTCGGGGGACACTGAAGCTTTCTTT.

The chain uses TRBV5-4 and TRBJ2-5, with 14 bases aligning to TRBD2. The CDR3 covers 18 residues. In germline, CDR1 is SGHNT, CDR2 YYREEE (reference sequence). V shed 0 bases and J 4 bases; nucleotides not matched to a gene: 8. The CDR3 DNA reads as TGTGCCAGCAGCTTGGGGGGGACTAGCGGGAGTGTCGGAGAGACCCAGTACTTC. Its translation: CASSLGGTSGSVGETQYF.

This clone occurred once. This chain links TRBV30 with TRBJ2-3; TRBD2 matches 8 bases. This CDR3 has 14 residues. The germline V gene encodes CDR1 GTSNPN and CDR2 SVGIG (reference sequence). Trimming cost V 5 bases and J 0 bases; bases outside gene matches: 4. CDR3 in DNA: TGTGCCTGGGCGGGAGGCCTCAGCACAGATACGCAGTATTTT. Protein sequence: CAWAGGLSTDTQYF.

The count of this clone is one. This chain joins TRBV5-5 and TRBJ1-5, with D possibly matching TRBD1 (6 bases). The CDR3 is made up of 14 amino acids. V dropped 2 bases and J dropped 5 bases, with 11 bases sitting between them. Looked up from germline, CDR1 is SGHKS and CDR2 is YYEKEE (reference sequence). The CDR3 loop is CASSLRDKDQPQHF. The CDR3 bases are TGTGCCAGCAGCTTACGGGACAAAGATCAGCCCCAGCATTTT.

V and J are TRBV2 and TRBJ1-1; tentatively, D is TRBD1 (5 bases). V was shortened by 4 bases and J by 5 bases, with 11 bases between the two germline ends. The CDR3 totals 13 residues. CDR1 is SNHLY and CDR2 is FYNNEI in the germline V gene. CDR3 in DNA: TGTGCCAGCAGTGTGCGACAGAAGACTGAAGCTTTCTTT. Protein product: CASSVRQKTEAFF.

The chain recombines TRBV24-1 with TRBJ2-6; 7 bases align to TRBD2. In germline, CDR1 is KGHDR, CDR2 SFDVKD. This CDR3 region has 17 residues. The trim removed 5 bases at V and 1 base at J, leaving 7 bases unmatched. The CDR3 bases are TGTGCCACCAGTGGGGGAGGGATGTGGTCTGGGGCCAACGTCCTGACTTTC. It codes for CATSGGGMWSGANVLTF.

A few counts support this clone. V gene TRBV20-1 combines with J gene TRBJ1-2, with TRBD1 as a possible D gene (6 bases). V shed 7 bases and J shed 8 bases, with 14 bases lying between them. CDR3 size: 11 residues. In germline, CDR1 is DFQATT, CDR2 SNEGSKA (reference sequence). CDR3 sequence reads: CSVARGEGYTF. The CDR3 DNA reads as TGCAGTGTCGCCAGGGGCGAGGGCTACACCTTC.

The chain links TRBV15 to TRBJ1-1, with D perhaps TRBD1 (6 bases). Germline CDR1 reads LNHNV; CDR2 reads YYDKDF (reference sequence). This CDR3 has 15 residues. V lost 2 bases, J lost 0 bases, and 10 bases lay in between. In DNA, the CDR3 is TGTGCCACCAGCAGAAGACAGGATTTGAACACTGAAGCTTTCTTT. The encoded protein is CATSRRQDLNTEAFF. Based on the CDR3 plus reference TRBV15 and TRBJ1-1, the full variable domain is DAMVIQNPRYQVTQFGKPVTLSCSQTLNHNVMYWYQQKSSQAPKLLFHYYDKDFNNEADTPDNFQSRRPNTSFCFLDIRSPGLGDTAMYLCATSRRQDLNTEAFFGQGTRLTVV.

The CDR3 region has the DNA TGTGCCATCAGTGATCTTAGCGGATCCTCAGGCGAGCAGTTCTTC. Amino acids: CAISDLSGSSGEQFF. The chain recombines TRBV10-3 with TRBJ2-1; tentatively, D is TRBD2 (6 bases). Trimming shortened V by 3 bases and J by 10 bases, and 19 bases separated the two germline ends. There are 15 residues in the CDR3. Per germline, CDR1 ENHRY and CDR2 SYGVKD.